Given below is one T cell receptor beta chain in context. Its specificity is not known. Here immunoSEQ multiplex PCR was the method, and the copy in TCRdb shows in-frame clones only, minus some. The data hold around 46,000 clones, with 65% to 90% observed a single time. This specimen comes from a study of radiation and T cells in renal cell carcinoma. General study points: In blood, top tumor clones expanded by 2 weeks, shrinking by 4.

V lost 0 bases to trimming and J lost 9 bases; unmatched junction nucleotides: 6. The CDR3 sequence is 15 residues long. CDR1 and CDR2 (germline): MNHEY, SVGAGI. Time point denoted: baseline pretreatment blood. Stated treatment: 15 Gy SBRT to primary tumor, nephrectomy 4 weeks later. The source was blood, collected from a patient whose treatment included radiotherapy and nephrectomy. V is TRBV6-5 and J is TRBJ2-1, with 9 bases matching TRBD1. This receptor was obtained from a woman in her sixties or seventies with renal cell carcinoma. DNA of the CDR3: TGTGCCAGCAGTTACTCGGGACAGGGCTTGGGTGAGCAGTTCTTC. Translation: CASSYSGQGLGEQFF.